The following is a T cell receptor (beta chain) sequence with its context. This sample stems from a study of blood T cell repertoires in COVID-19. Study-wide context: In each case, the material was cDNA or gDNA derived from T cells, B-cell-depleted T cells, or PBMCs.

Authors' processing steps: Amplification with reference gene primers provided the estimates of nucleated cell counts. Sequenced by immunoSEQ multiplex PCR; TCRdb stores in-frame clones only, minus some. For V, J and clone size, that table is used; D and trimming come from the DNA. Of around 250,000 clones detected, more than 65% appear once; the ten largest clones hold around 3.2%. This clonotype was obtained from a woman aged 18-35 years with acute or convalescent COVID-19. The material sequenced was peripheral blood.

The CDR3 DNA follows: TGTGCCAGCAGGCTCCGGGACTTCGACACAGATACGCAGTATTTT. Amino acid sequence: CASRLRDFDTDTQYF. V and J are TRBV2 and TRBJ2-3; D may be TRBD2 (6 bases). CDR3 length: 15 amino acids. CDR1 and CDR2 (germline): SNHLY, FYNNEI. Trimming removed 6 bases from V and 2 bases from J, with 15 bases in between.